These 22 T cell receptor beta chains originate from one sample sequenced in a study of T cell repertoires in cytomegalovirus infection. TCRdb analysed the reads with MiXCR anew, one entry per CDR3 protein. The top ten hold about 9.4% of the sample, which has about 460,000 distinct CDR3 sequences, around 10% seen once. Sequences were obtained from PBMCs. The receptors come from a human donor in good health (CMV status not recorded). Some clones in this sample may be carry-over from other donors' samples.

This chain joins TRBV29-1 and TRBJ2-1; D unclear. Trimming left V 3 bases short and J 6 bases short, with 9 bases between. The V gene's germline CDR1 is SQVTM and CDR2 ANQGSEA. CDR3 size: 12 residues. This chain's CDR3 is CSVEEFSNEQFF. The CDR3 coding sequence is TGCAGCGTTGAGGAGTTTAGCAATGAGCAGTTCTTC.

V usage is TRBV5-1 and J usage is TRBJ1-2; 10 bases line up with TRBD1. Germline V CDR1 and CDR2: SGHRS, YFSETQ. Trimming cost V 3 bases and J 9 bases; bases outside gene matches: 8. The CDR3 consists of 14 residues. DNA for the CDR3: TGCGCCAGCAGCTCCAACCGGGACAGGGGACGCTACACCTTC. Translating it yields CASSSNRDRGRYTF. The full variable domain, in which reference TRBV5-1 and TRBJ1-2 provide the parts outside the CDR3, is KAGVTQTPRYLIKTRGQQVTLSCSPISGHRSVSWYQQTPGQGLQFLFEYFSETQRNKGNFPGRFSGRQFSNSRSEMNVSTLELGDSALYLCASSSNRDRGRYTFGSGTRLTVV.

The J gene is TRBJ1-2, the V gene TRBV9; 11 bases agree with TRBD1. Losses at the gene ends were 3 bases for V and 4 bases for J; bases not matched to a gene: 8. Germline V gene lookup returns CDR1 SGDLS and CDR2 YYNGEE. The CDR3 is made up of 16 amino acids. CDR3 region: CASSGGGDRGFYGYTF. CDR3 in DNA: TGTGCCAGCAGCGGTGGAGGGGACAGGGGGTTCTATGGCTACACCTTC.

The V call is TRBV7-9, the J call TRBJ2-7, with 9 bases that match TRBD1. Germline V gene lookup returns CDR1 SEHNR and CDR2 FQNEAQ (reference sequence). V lost 5 bases and J lost 4; bases outside the gene matches: 12. The CDR3 sequence is 16 residues long. The CDR3: CASSPRRDREGYEQYF. As DNA, the CDR3 is TGTGCCAGCAGCCCTCGCCGGGACAGGGAGGGTTACGAGCAGTACTTC.

This clonotype has ten or more counts. As DNA, the CDR3 is TGTGCCAGCAGCTTAGCAGGGGGCCTCCCGTCTGGGGCCAACGTCCTGACTTTC. Amino acids: CASSLAGGLPSGANVLTF. The chain carries TRBV7-9 and TRBJ2-6; 7 bases agree with TRBD1. Germline assignment: CDR1 SEHNR and CDR2 FQNEAQ (reference sequence). The CDR3 contains 18 residues. The trim removed 0 bases at V and 1 base at J, leaving 6 bases unmatched.

This clonotype appeared many times. The chain uses TRBV10-3 and TRBJ2-7; D unresolved. The CDR3 covers 11 residues. Germline CDR1 and CDR2: ENHRY and SYGVKD. The V end lost 11 bases, the J end lost 3 bases, and 11 bases lay between the germline ends. DNA of the CDR3: TGTGCCGTTGGGGAAGGCTACGAGCAGTACTTC. This sequence encodes CAVGEGYEQYF.

This clonotype turned up a few times. The chain combines TRBV27 with TRBJ1-2; 9 positions agree with TRBD1. Germline V gene lookup returns CDR1 MNHEY and CDR2 SMNVEV (reference sequence). With V trimmed by 5 bases and J by 7 bases, 17 bases remained unmatched. The CDR3 is 17 amino acids. CDR3: CASSARLTGTGMSGYTF. In DNA, the CDR3 is TGTGCCAGCAGTGCTCGACTGACCGGGACAGGGATGTCTGGCTACACCTTC.

This sequence joins TRBV19 and TRBJ1-4; D is ambiguous. The CDR3 has 14 amino acids. V lost 9 bases, J lost 7 bases, and 18 bases lay in between. Germline CDR1 is LNHDA and CDR2 is SQIVND (reference sequence). The CDR3 is CASRASEVGEKLFF. The CDR3 DNA sequence: TGTGCCAGCCGGGCCTCAGAAGTCGGTGAAAAACTGTTTTTT.

This clonotype has ten or more counts. The J gene is TRBJ2-2, the V gene TRBV12-3 or TRBV12-4; D might be TRBD2 (5 bases). This CDR3 has 14 amino acids. Trimming removed 5 bases at V and 6 bases at J, with 13 bases between. Written as DNA, the CDR3 is TGTGCCAGCAGTCCCCAAGAGGGCGCCGGGGAGCTGTTTTTT. It encodes CASSPQEGAGELFF.

This clonotype was detected a few times. The chain links TRBV9 to TRBJ2-7; tentative D call: TRBD2 (6 bases). The CDR3 contains 16 residues. The germline gives CDR1 SGDLS, CDR2 YYNGEE. The ends were cut back, 0 bases at V and 4 bases at J, with 17 bases in the middle. The CDR3 nucleotides read TGTGCCAGCAGCGTAGGCCCTAGCGAAACACCATACGAGCAGTACTTC. It is translated as CASSVGPSETPYEQYF.

This clonotype was counted ten times or more. The gene calls are TRBV6-1 and TRBJ2-1; perhaps D is TRBD1 or TRBD2 (5 bases each). This CDR3 is 14 amino acids long. Germline CDR1 is MNHNS and CDR2 is SASEGT. The V and J ends lost 7 bases and 3 bases respectively, with 13 bases between them. The CDR3 DNA reads as TGTGCCAGCAACCCGGGGACCTACTACAATGAGCAGTTCTTC. Translation gives CASNPGTYYNEQFF.

This clonotype came up a few times. This chain links TRBV5-4 with TRBJ1-4; weak D call: TRBD1 (5 bases). The CDR3 extends over 15 amino acids. V lost 3 bases, J lost 5 bases, and 14 bases lay in between. Germline V gene data show CDR1 as SGHNT and CDR2 as YYREEE (reference sequence). CDR3 protein: CASSSSGTGNEKLFF. For the CDR3, the DNA is TGTGCCAGCAGCTCCTCCGGGACGGGGAATGAAAAACTGTTTTTT. Combining the CDR3 with reference TRBV5-4 and TRBJ1-4 gives the whole variable domain ETGVTQSPTHLIKTRGQQVTLRCSSQSGHNTVSWYQQALGQGPQFIFQYYREEENGRGNFPPRFSGLQFPNYSSELNVNALELDDSALYLCASSSSGTGNEKLFFGSGTQLSVL.

The chain uses TRBV30 and TRBJ1-3; D uncertain. The CDR3 runs to 15 residues. Trimming removed 3 bases at V and 0 bases at J, with 12 bases between. Germline V lookup: CDR1 GTSNPN, CDR2 SVGIG (reference sequence). The CDR3 bases are TGTGCCTGGAGCCCGTCCTTGTTCTCTGGAAACACCATATATTTT. It encodes CAWSPSLFSGNTIYF.

This clonotype was recorded at least ten times. The rearrangement links TRBV3-1 to TRBJ1-2; unclear D gene. The CDR3 runs to 11 residues. Germline V CDR1 and CDR2: LGHDT, YNNKEL (reference sequence). V was pared by 1 base and J by 7 bases, with 4 bases between. CDR3 nucleotide sequence: TGTGCCAGCAGCCAAGGGTCTGGCTACACCTTC. Translated, it gives CASSQGSGYTF.

This clonotype was detected many times. This chain links TRBV6-1 with TRBJ1-3, with 7 bases lining up with TRBD1. Trimming removed 6 bases from V and 0 bases from J; junction bases left unmatched: 20. Per the germline V gene, CDR1 is MNHNS and CDR2 is SASEGT. The CDR3 length is 20 residues. The DNA of the CDR3 is TGTGCCAGCAGCGAAACCTCAGGGGGACCGGGACTCTTCTCTGGAAACACCATATATTTT. Translation: CASSETSGGPGLFSGNTIYF.

This clonotype showed up just a few times. The genes are TRBV15 and TRBJ1-3; 9 bases line up with TRBD1. CDR1 is LNHNV and CDR2 is YYDKDF in the germline V gene (reference sequence). The J segment lost 2 bases and the V segment lost 2 bases, leaving 4 bases of the junction unmatched. The CDR3 length is 16 residues. The CDR3 sequence is CATSRSRTGAGNTIYF. Written as DNA, the CDR3 is TGTGCCACCAGCAGATCCCGGACAGGGGCTGGAAACACCATATATTTT.

In its sample, this clonotype was seen many times. The chain couples TRBV7-9 to TRBJ1-2; 9 bases map to TRBD1. V trimming: 8 bases; J trimming: 8 bases; junction bases outside the gene matches: 6. This CDR3 comprises 12 residues. Germline assignment: CDR1 SEHNR and CDR2 FQNEAQ (reference sequence). The CDR3 spells CASPRQGEGYTF. The CDR3 region has the DNA TGTGCCAGCCCGCGACAGGGGGAGGGCTACACCTTC.

This clonotype occurred a few times. The chain couples TRBV28 to TRBJ1-5, with unresolved D. The CDR3 extends over 14 amino acids. CDR1 MDHEN and CDR2 SYDVKM come from the germline V gene. V lost 2 bases and J lost 5, with 10 bases in between. The CDR3 coding sequence is TGTGCCAGCAGTTTACCCTTTATTGATCAGCCCCAGCATTTT. This sequence encodes CASSLPFIDQPQHF.

This clonotype was counted only a few times. The V and J genes are TRBV7-9 and TRBJ2-1, with D unclear. This CDR3 comprises 16 residues. V was shortened by 5 bases and J by 4 bases, with 18 bases between the two germline ends. The germline V gene encodes CDR1 SEHNR and CDR2 FQNEAQ (reference sequence). The DNA for the CDR3 is TGTGCCAGCAGCGTAAGTGGCATGGGGAAATACAATGAGCAGTTCTTC. It codes for CASSVSGMGKYNEQFF.

This clonotype occurred a few times. The rearrangement uses TRBV27 and TRBJ1-2; D gene ambiguous. V lost 6 bases, J lost 3 bases, and 23 bases lay in between. The CDR3 covers 17 residues. Germline loops: CDR1 MNHEY, CDR2 SMNVEV (reference sequence). CDR3 in DNA: TGTGCCAGCAGCAGGAAATGGGCCCTGAGGCAGGACTATGGCTACACCTTC. Translating it yields CASSRKWALRQDYGYTF.

The table lists this clonotype with a few counts. This sequence joins TRBV5-4 and TRBJ2-3; the D gene is possibly TRBD2 (5 bases). Deletions cut 4 bases from V and 3 bases from J, with 21 bases between. The CDR3 loop spans 17 amino acids. CDR1 SGHNT and CDR2 YYREEE come from the germline V gene (reference sequence). The CDR3 loop is CASSPGSVGVRTDTQYF. The CDR3 DNA reads as TGTGCCAGCAGCCCGGGCTCTGTCGGGGTGAGAACAGATACGCAGTATTTT.

The chain uses TRBV28 and TRBJ2-1, with D tentatively TRBD1 or TRBD2 (5 bases each). V gave up 10 bases and J gave up 6 bases, with 22 bases separating them. The CDR3 runs to 15 residues. Per the germline V gene, CDR1 is MDHEN and CDR2 is SYDVKM. The CDR3 nucleotides read TGTGCCACCCTACGGGGCGGAAACCTCTGCAATGAGCAGTTCTTC. Its protein product is CATLRGGNLCNEQFF.